This TCR beta chain was identified during a study of patients and donors after allogeneic stem cell transplantation. MiXCR was run by TCRdb on the RT-PCR reads, yielding one entry per CDR3 protein. The sample gives about 87,000 distinct CDR3 sequences, 5% of which show up once; about 3% is in the top ten. From germline, CDR1 is GTSNPN and CDR2 SVGIG (reference sequence). The CDR3 is made up of 16 amino acids. The junction had 10 bases not matched to a gene; V was cut back by 0 bases and J by 5 bases. The rearrangement links TRBV30 to TRBJ2-5, with 9 bases that match TRBD2. This sequence was found in a human donor who was either an allogeneic HSCT recipient or a stem cell or donor lymphocyte infusion donor (not recorded which). It is not recorded whose cells these are; they may come from a transplant donor. The source material was blood, either unsorted or a sorted T cell fraction (not recorded which). As DNA, the CDR3 is TGTGCCTGGAGTGTACGAGGGCTAGCGGGGACGGAGACCCAGTACTTC. The encoded protein is CAWSVRGLAGTETQYF.